This T cell receptor (beta chain) was recorded in a study of shared clonotypes between healthy human individuals. General study results and limits: The study found lower generation probabilities in non-shared clonotypes than in those shared by all four donors.

Using immunoSEQ multiplex PCR, the repertoire was profiled, and TCRdb retains in-frame clones only, with some absent. Of nearly 2 million clones listed, about 94% are singletons. This CDR3 has 14 amino acids. Looked up from germline, CDR1 is SEHNR and CDR2 is FQNEAQ (reference sequence). The V and J ends lost 5 bases and 9 bases respectively, with 14 bases between them. About this clone itself: Its target is unknown.

As defined, naive CD8 cells were CD45RO-negative and positively selected for CCR7, with terminally differentiated effector memory CD45RA+ cells excluded. Sequenced: naive CD8+ T cells sorted from blood. The clonotype was recovered from a man aged 18 to 29 in good health. The chain is built from TRBV7-9 and TRBJ1-6, with D maybe TRBD1 (5 bases). The CDR3: CASSLLGAGSPLHF. As DNA, the CDR3 is TGTGCCAGCAGCCTCCTTGGGGCTGGTTCACCCCTCCACTTT.